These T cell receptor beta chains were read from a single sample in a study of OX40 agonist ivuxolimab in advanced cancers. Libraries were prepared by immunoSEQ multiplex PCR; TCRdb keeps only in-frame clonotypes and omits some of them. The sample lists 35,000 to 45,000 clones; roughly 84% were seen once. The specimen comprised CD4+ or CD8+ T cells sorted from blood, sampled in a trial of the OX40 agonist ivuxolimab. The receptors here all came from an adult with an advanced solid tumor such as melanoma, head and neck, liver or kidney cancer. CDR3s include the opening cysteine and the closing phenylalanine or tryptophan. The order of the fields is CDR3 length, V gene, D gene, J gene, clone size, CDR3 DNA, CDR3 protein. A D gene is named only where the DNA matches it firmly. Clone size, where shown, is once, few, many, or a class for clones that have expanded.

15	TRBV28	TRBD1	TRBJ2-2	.	TGTGCCAGCAGTTACAGGGGGCTCAGGGCCGGGGAGCTGTTTTTT	CASSYRGLRAGELFF
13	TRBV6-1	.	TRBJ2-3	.	TGTGCCAGCACCTTACTAGAGTCAGATACGCAGTATTTT	CASTLLESDTQYF
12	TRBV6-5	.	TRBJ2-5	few	TGTGCCAGCAGTCCCGGAACAGAGACCCAGTACTTC	CASSPGTETQYF
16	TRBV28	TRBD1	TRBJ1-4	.	TGTGCCAGCAGCCCCACCGGGACAGGGGGAAATGAAAAACTGTTTTTT	CASSPTGTGGNEKLFF
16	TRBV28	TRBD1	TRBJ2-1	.	TGTGCCAGCAGTTTCCCGGGACAGGGGATCGACAATGAGCAGTTCTTC	CASSFPGQGIDNEQFF
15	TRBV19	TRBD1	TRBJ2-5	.	TGTGCCAGTAGTTCAGACAGGGGATCCCAAGAGACCCAGTACTTC	CASSSDRGSQETQYF
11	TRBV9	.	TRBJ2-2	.	TGTGCCAGCAGCGTAGCCGGGGAGCTGTTTTTT	CASSVAGELFF
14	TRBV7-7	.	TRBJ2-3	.	TGTGCCAGCAGCTTAGGGGGAAGGACAGATACGCAGTATTTT	CASSLGGRTDTQYF
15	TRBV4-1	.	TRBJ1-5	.	TGCGCCAGCAGCCAAGTCCAGGTCCCGGATCAGCCCCAGCATTTT	CASSQVQVPDQPQHF
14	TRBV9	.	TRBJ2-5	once	TGTGCCAGCAGCGTAGGGGGGGCCGGAGAGACCCAGTACTTC	CASSVGGAGETQYF
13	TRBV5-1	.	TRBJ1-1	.	TGCGCCAGCAGCTTGCCGGGGAACACTGAAGCTTTCTTT	CASSLPGNTEAFF
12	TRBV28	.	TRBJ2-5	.	TGTGCCAGCAGAGTAGGGGGAGAGACCCAGTACTTC	CASRVGGETQYF
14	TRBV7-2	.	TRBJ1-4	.	TGTGCCAGCATCGCCGGGCCCGGGGAAGAAAAACTGTTTTTT	CASIAGPGEEKLFF
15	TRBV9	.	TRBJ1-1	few	TGTGCCAGCAGCGTAGGGGGTCACATGAACACTGAAGCTTTCTTT	CASSVGGHMNTEAFF
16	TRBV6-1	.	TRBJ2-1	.	TGTGCCAGCAGTGCGGGGGTGGTGACAGGCGAATATGAGCAGTTCTTC	CASSAGVVTGEYEQFF
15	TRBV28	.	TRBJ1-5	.	TGTGCCAGCAGTTTTCTTAGTCGGAGCAATCAGCCCCAGCATTTT	CASSFLSRSNQPQHF
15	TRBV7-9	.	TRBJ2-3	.	TGTGCCAGCAGCTTAGCGGGCACGGTCACAGATACGCAGTATTTT	CASSLAGTVTDTQYF
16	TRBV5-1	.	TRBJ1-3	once	TGCGCCAGCAGCTTGGTCGGCCCACGCTCTGGAAACACCATATATTTT	CASSLVGPRSGNTIYF
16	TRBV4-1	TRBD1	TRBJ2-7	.	TGCGCCAGCAGCCTCGAAGAGACAGGGTTTCCCTACGAGCAGTACTTC	CASSLEETGFPYEQYF
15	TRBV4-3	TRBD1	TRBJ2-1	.	TGCGCCAGCAGCCTCAGAGGGGGCCCCTACAATGAGCAGTTCTTC	CASSLRGGPYNEQFF
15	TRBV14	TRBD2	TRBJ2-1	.	TGTGCCAGCAGCCGGCTAGCGGGGGCGTACAATGAGCAGTTCTTC	CASSRLAGAYNEQFF
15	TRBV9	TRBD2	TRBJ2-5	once	TGTGCCAGCAGCCCTATGGGGGGGGGCCAAGAGACCCAGTACTTC	CASSPMGGGQETQYF
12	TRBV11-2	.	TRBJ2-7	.	TGTGCCAGCAGCTTAGGCTCCCACGAGCAGTACTTC	CASSLGSHEQYF
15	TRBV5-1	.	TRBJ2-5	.	TGCGCCAGCAGCTTACTTTCGGGGCTTCAAGAGACCCAGTACTTC	CASSLLSGLQETQYF
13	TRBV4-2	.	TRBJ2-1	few	TGTGCCAGCAGCTTGGCTAGCGAGAATGAGCAGTTCTTC	CASSLASENEQFF
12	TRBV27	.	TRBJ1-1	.	TGTGCCAGCAGTTGGGGAGGCACTGAAGCTTTCTTT	CASSWGGTEAFF
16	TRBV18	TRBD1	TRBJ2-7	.	TGTGCCAGCTCACCGGTCGGGACAGGGGGGCGGCACGAGCAGTACTTC	CASSPVGTGGRHEQYF
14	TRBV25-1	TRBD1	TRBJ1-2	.	TGTGCCAGCAGTGCAGGGACAGGGGCCTATGGCTACACCTTC	CASSAGTGAYGYTF
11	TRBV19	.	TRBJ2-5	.	TGTGCCAGTAGTATGGGGGAGACCCAGTACTTC	CASSMGETQYF
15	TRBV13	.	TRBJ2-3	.	TGTGCCAGCAGCTTCCGGGACTCGCGCACAGATACGCAGTATTTT	CASSFRDSRTDTQYF
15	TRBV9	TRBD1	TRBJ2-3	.	TGTGCCAGCAGCGATCGGACAGGGAGTGGGGATACGCAGTATTTT	CASSDRTGSGDTQYF
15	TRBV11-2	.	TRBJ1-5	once	TGTGCCAGCAGCATTGGGACGGCTTCAGGGGAGCCCCAGCATTTT	CASSIGTASGEPQHF
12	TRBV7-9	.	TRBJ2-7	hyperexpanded	TGTGCCAGCAGCTTAGAAGGGAGGGAGCAGTACTTC	CASSLEGREQYF
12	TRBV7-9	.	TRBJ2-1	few	TGTGCCAGCAGCTTAGGCGGTGATGAGCAGTTCTTC	CASSLGGDEQFF
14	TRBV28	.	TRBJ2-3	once	TGTGCCAGCAGTGTAGAGGATTACACAGATACGCAGTATTTT	CASSVEDYTDTQYF
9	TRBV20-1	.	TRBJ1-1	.	TGCAGTGCTAGACCGGAAGCTTTCTTT	CSARPEAFF
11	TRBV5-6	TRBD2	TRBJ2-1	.	TGTGCCAGCAGCAGGAGGCGGGAGTTACTCTTC	CASSRRRELLF
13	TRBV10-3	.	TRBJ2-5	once	TGTGCCATCAGTGAGTCTTTAAGGGAGACCCAGTACTTC	CAISESLRETQYF
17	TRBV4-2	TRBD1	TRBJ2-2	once	TGTGCCAGCAGCCCGGAGGTGAACAGGGGAATTACCGGGGAGCTGTTTTTT	CASSPEVNRGITGELFF
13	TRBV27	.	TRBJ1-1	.	TGTGCCAGCATAGGAGGGATAACGACTGAAGCTTTCTTT	CASIGGITTEAFF
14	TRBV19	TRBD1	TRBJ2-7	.	TGTGCCAGTAGTATTTGGGCAGGGGGTACGGAGCAGTACTTC	CASSIWAGGTEQYF
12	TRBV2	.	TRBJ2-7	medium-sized	TGTGCCAGCAGGGCCATGGGAGCGGTGCAGTACTTC	CASRAMGAVQYF
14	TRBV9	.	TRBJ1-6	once	TGTGCCAGCAGCGTAGGTGGGGGAGGTTCACCCCTCCACTTT	CASSVGGGGSPLHF
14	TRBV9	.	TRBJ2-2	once	TGTGCCAGCAGCGTAGGGGGCAGGGCCGGGGAGCTGTTTTTT	CASSVGGRAGELFF
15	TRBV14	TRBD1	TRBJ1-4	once	TGTGCCAGCAGCCACTACAGGGGGCTTAATGAAAAACTGTTTTTT	CASSHYRGLNEKLFF
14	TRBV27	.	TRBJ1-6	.	TGTGCCAGCAGTTTTGAGGCCTTCAATTCACCCCTCCACTTT	CASSFEAFNSPLHF
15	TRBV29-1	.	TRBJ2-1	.	TGCAGGGCCCCATTCCCCGGGACACCCTACAATGAGCAGTTCTTC	CRAPFPGTPYNEQFF
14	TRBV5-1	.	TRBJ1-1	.	TGCGCCAGCAGCTTGGGGGGGTTGACGACTGAAGCTTTCTTT	CASSLGGLTTEAFF
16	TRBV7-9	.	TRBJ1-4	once	TGTGCCAGCAGCTTAGGCCAGGGAATGACTAATGAAAAACTGTTTTTT	CASSLGQGMTNEKLFF
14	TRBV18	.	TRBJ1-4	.	TGTGCCAGCTCACCAGGGACAACTAATGAAAAACTGTTTTTT	CASSPGTTNEKLFF
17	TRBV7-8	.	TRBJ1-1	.	TGTGCCAGCAGCTTCCCAGGGGCCCTTCCTATGAACACTGAAGCTTTCTTT	CASSFPGALPMNTEAFF
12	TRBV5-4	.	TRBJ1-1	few	TGTGCCAGCAGCCCGGGCTCCACTGAAGCTTTCTTT	CASSPGSTEAFF
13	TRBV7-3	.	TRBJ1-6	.	TGTGCCAGCAGCCGGGGGGGTAATTCACCCCTCCACTTT	CASSRGGNSPLHF
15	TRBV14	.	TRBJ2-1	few	TGTGCCAGCAGCCAAGTGGAGATCTCCTACAATGAGCAGTTCTTC	CASSQVEISYNEQFF
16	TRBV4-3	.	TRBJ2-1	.	TGCGCCAGCAGCCAAGATTGGAGGCAGCTGTACAATGAGCAGTTCTTC	CASSQDWRQLYNEQFF
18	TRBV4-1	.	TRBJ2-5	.	TGCGCCAGCAGCCAAGACTCACCGCCGGGACGGACACAAGAGACCCAGTACTTC	CASSQDSPPGRTQETQYF
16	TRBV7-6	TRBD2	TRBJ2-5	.	TGTGCCAGCAGCCAGAGCGGGGCCGGGGCTTTGGAGACCCAGTACTTC	CASSQSGAGALETQYF
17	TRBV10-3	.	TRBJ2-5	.	TGTGCCATCAGTGAGTCCAGTCAGGGATCGTTCCAAGAGACCCAGTACTTC	CAISESSQGSFQETQYF
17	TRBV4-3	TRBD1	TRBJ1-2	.	TGCGCCAGCAGCCAAGATCCTGGACAGGGGGCTAACTATGGCTACACCTTC	CASSQDPGQGANYGYTF
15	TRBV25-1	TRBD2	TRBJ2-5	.	TGTGCCAGCAGTGACGCCGGAAGCGGGGAAGAGCCCCAGTACTTC	CASSDAGSGEEPQYF